This TCR beta chain was captured by sequencing in a study of cytomegalovirus exposure and HLA in healthy donors. About this clone: The antigen is not known.

PCR was performed using 60 Vbeta and 13 Jbeta primers. Only in-frame clones appear in the TCRdb table, and some are missing; sequencing was by immunoSEQ multiplex PCR. The data contain 200,000 or so clones, 82% of them singletons. Germline CDR1 reads MNHNS; CDR2 reads SASEGT. The V end was cut by 7 bases, the J end by 0 bases, with 7 bases between. The length of the CDR3 is 12 residues. Findings and caveats of the study: A later analysis showed TCR association rates differing by HLA locus, peaking at DRB1 and lowest at HLA-C.

The TCR was taken from a boy between 2 and 10 years old in good health and CMV-seronegative. The sequenced material came from PBMCs. The chain links TRBV6-1 to TRBJ2-7, with D possibly matching TRBD2 (5 bases). The CDR3 bases are TGTGCCAGCACCCGGGACTCCTACGAGCAGTACTTC. It translates to CASTRDSYEQYF.